This T cell receptor beta chain was documented in a study of CD4 T cells in relation to SARS-CoV-2 and coronaviruses. Study as a whole: ViraFEST: approximately 10-day antigen culture of PBMCs, then TCR beta CDR3 sequencing. Crossreactive spike epitopes shared across donors were mapped to their HLA restriction.

Trimming took 7 bases from V and 0 from J, leaving 16 bases between them. Germline-derived CDR1 and CDR2 are MDHEN and SYDVKM. The CDR3 is made up of 17 amino acids. Sequenced by immunoSEQ multiplex PCR; TCRdb stores in-frame clones only, minus some. Here the sample spans 30,000 to 40,000 clones, roughly 73% being singletons. This clone ranks as medium-sized (0.01 to 0.1%). Its antigen is currently unknown. 10^5 naive or memory CD4+ cells were cultured with CEF peptides for about 10 days. The chain combines TRBV28 with TRBJ2-6; D uncertain. The source is an adult with COVID-19. The specimen sequenced was memory CD4+ T cells from PBMCs, cultured in vitro. CDR3 in DNA: TGTGCCAGCAACCAACAGCCCAGCATCTCTGGGGCCAACGTCCTGACTTTC. Protein: CASNQQPSISGANVLTF.